The rows below give T cell receptor beta chains drawn from one sample of a study of blood T cell repertoires in COVID-19. Sequencing was performed with immunoSEQ multiplex PCR; in TCRdb, only in-frame clones are kept and a portion is missing. The table records about 190,000 clones, roughly 80% of them present only once. The sequencing sample was made of peripheral blood. Receptors originate from a man aged 45-60 years who had recovered from COVID-19. Each CDR3 is given with its conserved first and last residue. Each record gives: clone size, D gene, V gene, J gene, CDR3 DNA, CDR3 protein. A D gene is named only where the DNA matches it firmly. Clone size appears in some rows only: once, few, many, or a class for an expanded clone.

few,TRBD2,TRBV5-1,TRBJ2-7,TGCGCCTCCACCGGTCTAGCGGCGCCGGGGGGGGAGCAGTACTTC,CASTGLAAPGGEQYF
NA,TRBD1,TRBV4-1,TRBJ1-2,TGCGCCAGCAGCCAAGATACAGGGGGCATGGTCTATGGCTACACCTTC,CASSQDTGGMVYGYTF
NA,NA,TRBV5-4,TRBJ1-3,TGTGCCAGCAGCCGACAGTCCCCGGCCGGAGGAAACACCATATATTTT,CASSRQSPAGGNTIYF
NA,TRBD1,TRBV6-2/TRBV6-3,TRBJ2-7,TGTGCCAGCAGTTACCAAAGGACAGGGACGGGATACGAGCAGTACTTC,CASSYQRTGTGYEQYF
many,TRBD1,TRBV6-5,TRBJ1-5,TGTGCCAGCCGACAGGGGGACCAGCCCCAGCATTTT,CASRQGDQPQHF
NA,NA,TRBV3-1/TRBV3-2,TRBJ1-1,TGTGCCAGCAGCCTTGGCCCGAGTACGAATTCCGGAGGAGCTTTCTTT,CASSLGPSTNSGGAFF
NA,NA,TRBV20-1,TRBJ1-4,TGCAGTGCGAGTAGGGCTGGCAGGGTGATAGAAAAACTGTTTTTT,CSASRAGRVIEKLFF
once,TRBD1,TRBV30,TRBJ1-2,TGTGCCTGGGGGCGGACAGGGGACGACTATGGCTACACCTTC,CAWGRTGDDYGYTF
NA,NA,TRBV9,TRBJ1-1,TGTGCCAGCAGCGCACCGACAGGAAACACTGAAGCTTTCTTT,CASSAPTGNTEAFF
many,NA,TRBV4-2,TRBJ1-5,TGTGCCAGCAGCCAAGATCGTCTCCGACAGAAAAATCAGCCCCAGCATTTT,CASSQDRLRQKNQPQHF
NA,NA,TRBV7-9,TRBJ1-1,TGTGCCAGCAGCTTAGCGAAACAGAATCTTGAGGGAGCTTTCTTT,CASSLAKQNLEGAFF
NA,TRBD2,TRBV6-6,TRBJ2-1,TGTGCCAGCAGACTAGCGGGAAGCGCCTACAATGAGCAGTTCTTC,CASRLAGSAYNEQFF
NA,NA,TRBV19,TRBJ2-3,TGTGCCAGTAGTAAAAGGGGGGATACGCAGTATTTT,CASSKRGDTQYF
NA,TRBD2,TRBV30,TRBJ2-5,TGTGCCTGGAGAACTAGCGGCCAAGAGACCCAGTACTTC,CAWRTSGQETQYF
NA,TRBD1,TRBV15,TRBJ1-1,TGTGCCACCAGCAGAACTGAGACAGGGGGCTGGGTTGAAGCTTTCTTT,CATSRTETGGWVEAFF
NA,TRBD1,TRBV5-4,TRBJ2-6,TGTGCCAGCAGCTTAATCGGGACAGCTCACTCTGGGGCCAACGTCCTGACTTTC,CASSLIGTAHSGANVLTF
NA,NA,TRBV25-1,TRBJ1-4,TGTGCCAGCAGTGAAGTGGTAGAAGAAAAACTGTTTTTT,CASSEVVEEKLFF
NA,NA,TRBV19,TRBJ2-5,TGTGCCAGTAGTAACACCGAGACCCAGTACTTC,CASSNTETQYF
NA,NA,TRBV10-3,TRBJ1-6,TGTGCCATCAGTGCTGACAGGAGTAATTCACCCCTCCACTTT,CAISADRSNSPLHF